This is a list of T cell receptor beta chains from one sample in a study of siplizumab effects on memory and regulatory T cells. Repertoires were generated with immunoSEQ multiplex PCR, while TCRdb's copy carries only in-frame clones and drops some. The sample lists 100,000 or so clones, about 90% seen once, with about 2.6% in the top ten. Specimen: CD4+ T cells sorted from blood. The receptor source for this set is a human donor in good health. Some clones in this sample may be carry-over from other donors' samples. Each CDR3 is given with its conserved first and last residue. Each record gives: clone size, D gene, V gene, J gene, CDR3 DNA, CDR3 protein. A D gene is named only where the DNA matches it firmly. For some rows the clone size is stated as once, few or many, or as a class when expanded; others skip it.

-	-	TRBV19	TRBJ2-1	TGTGCCAGTAGTCTACGTGGGGTGCAGTTCTTC	CASSLRGVQFF
-	TRBD1	TRBV2	TRBJ2-1	TGTGCCAGCAGTATTAGGACAGGGGGGACATACAATGAGCAGTTCTTC	CASSIRTGGTYNEQFF
-	-	TRBV7-3	TRBJ2-5	TGTGCCAGCAGCTATGGACCGAACCGAGAGACCCAGTACTTC	CASSYGPNRETQYF
once	TRBD1	TRBV5-1	TRBJ1-5	TGCGCCAGCAGCTTGACAGGGGGGCAGCAGCCCCAGCATTTT	CASSLTGGQQPQHF
once	-	TRBV5-1	TRBJ1-4	TGCGCCAGCACGCATCGCGACAGGCTTAATGAAAAACTGTTTTTT	CASTHRDRLNEKLFF
-	-	TRBV6-1	TRBJ2-1	TGTGCCAGCAACAGGAACACCTATTTGAATGAGCAGTTCTTC	CASNRNTYLNEQFF
-	-	TRBV19	TRBJ1-5	TGTGCCAGTAGTAGTCATAACACGGTACTTAGCAATCAGCCCCAGCATTTT	CASSSHNTVLSNQPQHF
-	TRBD2	TRBV18	TRBJ2-1	TGTGCCAGCTCACCCTCGCGGGAGGGCCGGGAGCAGTTCTTC	CASSPSREGREQFF
-	TRBD1	TRBV4-1	TRBJ2-1	TGCGCCAGCAGCCAATTATCCAGGACAGGGTACAATGAGCAGTTCTTC	CASSQLSRTGYNEQFF
-	-	TRBV6-5	TRBJ2-7	TGTGCCAGCAGCCAACGGACGGGGATCTACGAGCAGTACTTC	CASSQRTGIYEQYF
-	TRBD2	TRBV28	TRBJ2-1	TGTGCCAGCAGTGTACTAGCGGGAGTTGGTGAGCAGTTCTTC	CASSVLAGVGEQFF
-	TRBD1	TRBV7-2	TRBJ2-5	TGTGCCAGCAGCACCCGGGCCAACAGGGGGACCCAGTACTTC	CASSTRANRGTQYF
-	-	TRBV28	TRBJ2-3	TGTGCCAGCAGTTTGGGGGGTGCTAGCACAGATACGCAGTATTTT	CASSLGGASTDTQYF
-	TRBD1	TRBV5-1	TRBJ1-6	TGCGCCAGCAGCGTGGGGGACAGGGGAATATCACCCCTCCACTTT	CASSVGDRGISPLHF
-	-	TRBV28	TRBJ2-1	TGTGCCAGCTGGGAAGCGGCCTACAATGAGCAGTTCTTC	CASWEAAYNEQFF
-	-	TRBV7-9	TRBJ2-7	TGTGCCAGCAGCTCCGTAGCAGGAGGGAGGCACGAGCAGTACTTC	CASSSVAGGRHEQYF
-	TRBD1	TRBV27	TRBJ2-3	TGTGCCAGCACCCGAGGACAGGGGGCGGTAGATACGCAGTATTTT	CASTRGQGAVDTQYF
-	TRBD2	TRBV7-4	TRBJ2-2	TGTGCCAGCAGCCCTAGCGGAGCGAACACCGGGGAGCTGTTTTTT	CASSPSGANTGELFF
-	-	TRBV7-8	TRBJ1-3	TGTGCCAGCAGCCAATCCGTTGACAGAAACTCTGGAAACACCATATATTTT	CASSQSVDRNSGNTIYF
-	-	TRBV30	TRBJ1-1	TGTGCCTGGAGTGTAGTGGCTGAAGCTTTCTTT	CAWSVVAEAFF
-	-	TRBV1	TRBJ2-2	TGCACCAGCAGCCAAGAGACTAGCGGGAGTTTTGGCGGGGAGCTGTTTTTT	CTSSQETSGSFGGELFF
few	TRBD2	TRBV4-1	TRBJ2-5	TGCGCCAGCAGCCAAGATCGAGCGGGAGGGCAAGAGACCCAGTACTTC	CASSQDRAGGQETQYF
-	-	TRBV2	TRBJ2-3	TGTGCCAGCAGTGTATGGTCAGGCACAGATACGCAGTATTTT	CASSVWSGTDTQYF
-	TRBD2	TRBV5-3	TRBJ2-3	TGTGCCAGAACACTAGCGGGAGAGGGGGGGACAGATACGCAGTATTTT	CARTLAGEGGTDTQYF
-	-	TRBV18	TRBJ2-3	TGTGCCAGCTCTCCTATTAGCACAGATACGCAGTATTTT	CASSPISTDTQYF
-	TRBD1	TRBV7-9	TRBJ1-2	TGTGCCAGCAGCTTAGCAGGGACAGGCAGCTATGGCTACACCTTC	CASSLAGTGSYGYTF
-	-	TRBV6-5	TRBJ2-5	TGTGCCAGCAGTCCGATATTAGGACCAGAAGAGACCCAGTACTTC	CASSPILGPEETQYF
-	-	TRBV9	TRBJ1-1	TGTGCCAGCAGCGCAGGGGTTAACACTGAAGCTTTCTTT	CASSAGVNTEAFF
-	-	TRBV19	TRBJ2-2	TGTGCCAGTTCGTCCTTGGGGGTCCGCCAAGGTACCGGGGAGCTGTTTTTT	CASSSLGVRQGTGELFF
-	-	TRBV19	TRBJ1-1	TGTGCCAGTAGCACGAAGGGGTCTGGCACTGAAGCTTTCTTT	CASSTKGSGTEAFF
-	TRBD1	TRBV11-3	TRBJ2-3	TGTGCCAGCAGCTTAGGGACAGGGGATTCCCCCACAGATACGCAGTATTTT	CASSLGTGDSPTDTQYF
once	TRBD2	TRBV7-3	TRBJ2-3	TGTGCCAGCAGCTTTGGACTAGCGGGGGCCACAGATACGCAGTATTTT	CASSFGLAGATDTQYF
-	TRBD2	TRBV2	TRBJ2-7	TGTGCCAGCATACTAGCGGGAGCGGGCGAGCAGTACTTC	CASILAGAGEQYF
once	TRBD1	TRBV7-9	TRBJ1-6	TGTGCCAGCAGCTTAGGGACAGGGAGAGGTTCACCCCTCCACTTT	CASSLGTGRGSPLHF
few	-	TRBV5-1	TRBJ2-7	TGCGCCAGCAGCCCGGGGTCGGACGGTTCCTACGAGCAGTACTTC	CASSPGSDGSYEQYF
-	-	TRBV10-3	TRBJ1-2	TGTGCCATCAGTGATCACAGGGTCTATGGCTACACCTTC	CAISDHRVYGYTF
-	-	TRBV15	TRBJ2-3	TGTGCCACCAGCAGGGGACGCTTAGCAGATACGCAGTATTTT	CATSRGRLADTQYF
-	-	TRBV27	TRBJ2-1	TGTGCCAGCAGTCCCCCCCTCTTCGGTGAGCAGTTCTTC	CASSPPLFGEQFF
-	-	TRBV11-2	TRBJ2-5	TGTGCCAGCAGCTTAGATCCCGACCCAGAGACCCAGTACTTC	CASSLDPDPETQYF
-	-	TRBV7-6	TRBJ1-4	TGTGCCAGCAGCTCTCCGGGAATCAAAAATGAAAAACTGTTTTTT	CASSSPGIKNEKLFF
-	TRBD1	TRBV19	TRBJ1-3	TGTGCCAGTAGTATCATCGGACAGGGATCTGGAAACACCATATATTTT	CASSIIGQGSGNTIYF
-	-	TRBV6-5	TRBJ2-7	TGTGCCAGCAGTTACTCAAGGGCTTCCTACGAGCAGTACTTC	CASSYSRASYEQYF